This is a list of T cell receptor beta chains from one sample in a study of cytomegalovirus exposure and HLA in healthy donors. Measured with immunoSEQ multiplex PCR; TCRdb has only the in-frame clones, and not every one. The sample shows more than 85,000 clones, 84% of them seen only once. What was sequenced was PBMCs. Receptors originate from a woman aged 18 to 35 in good health and CMV-seronegative. Both conserved end residues are part of each CDR3. A D gene is named only where the DNA matches it firmly. Clone size is given for some rows only: seen once, a few or many times, or a class if the clone is expanded.

D gene: TRBD1; J gene: TRBJ1-2; V gene: TRBV11-1; clone size: .; CDR3 protein: CASSFKASGTGDGYTF; CDR3 DNA: TGTGCCAGCAGCTTCAAAGCCTCCGGGACAGGGGATGGCTACACCTTC
D gene: TRBD1; J gene: TRBJ2-2; V gene: TRBV7-9; clone size: once; CDR3 protein: CSSTEPTGIANTGELFF; CDR3 DNA: TGTTCCAGCACCGAACCGACAGGGATAGCGAACACCGGGGAGCTGTTTTTT
D gene: TRBD2; J gene: TRBJ2-7; V gene: TRBV14; clone size: .; CDR3 protein: CASSQKRDGSYEQYF; CDR3 DNA: TGTGCCAGCAGCCAGAAGCGGGACGGATCCTACGAGCAGTACTTC
D gene: .; J gene: TRBJ2-5; V gene: TRBV19; clone size: .; CDR3 protein: CASSISSGSETQYF; CDR3 DNA: TGTGCCAGTAGTATATCGTCAGGGTCTGAGACCCAGTACTTC
D gene: .; J gene: TRBJ2-7; V gene: TRBV6-1; clone size: few; CDR3 protein: CASSEAGGSSYEQYF; CDR3 DNA: TGTGCCAGCAGTGAAGCAGGGGGTTCCTCCTACGAGCAGTACTTC
D gene: TRBD1; J gene: TRBJ1-2; V gene: TRBV30; clone size: .; CDR3 protein: CAWRHTGAPNYGYTF; CDR3 DNA: TGTGCCTGGAGACACACAGGGGCTCCTAACTATGGCTACACCTTC
D gene: TRBD2; J gene: TRBJ2-1; V gene: TRBV5-8; clone size: .; CDR3 protein: CASSLFLAASNEQFF; CDR3 DNA: TGTGCCAGCAGCTTGTTTCTAGCGGCCAGCAATGAGCAGTTCTTC
D gene: TRBD2; J gene: TRBJ2-3; V gene: TRBV11-2; clone size: .; CDR3 protein: CASSLGGRADTQYF; CDR3 DNA: TGTGCCAGCAGCTTAGGGGGGAGGGCAGATACGCAGTATTTT
D gene: .; J gene: TRBJ1-2; V gene: TRBV6-1; clone size: .; CDR3 protein: CASSERYGYTF; CDR3 DNA: TGTGCCAGCAGTGAACGCTATGGCTACACCTTC
D gene: TRBD2; J gene: TRBJ2-7; V gene: TRBV7-2; clone size: .; CDR3 protein: CASSPGHLAGVYEQYF; CDR3 DNA: TGTGCCAGCAGCCCAGGACACCTAGCGGGCGTCTACGAGCAGTACTTC
D gene: TRBD2; J gene: TRBJ2-3; V gene: TRBV15; clone size: once; CDR3 protein: CATSALWSRELAGVADTQYF; CDR3 DNA: TGTGCCACCAGCGCCCTTTGGTCCCGGGAACTAGCGGGAGTGGCAGATACGCAGTATTTT
D gene: .; J gene: TRBJ2-7; V gene: TRBV28; clone size: .; CDR3 protein: CASSLQFEQYF; CDR3 DNA: TGTGCCAGCAGTCTTCAGTTCGAGCAGTACTTC
D gene: TRBD2; J gene: TRBJ2-1; V gene: TRBV27; clone size: once; CDR3 protein: CASSLFRDYDNEQFF; CDR3 DNA: TGTGCCAGCAGTTTGTTCCGGGACTATGACAATGAGCAGTTCTTC
D gene: .; J gene: TRBJ2-7; V gene: TRBV4-1; clone size: .; CDR3 protein: CASSGSESYEQYF; CDR3 DNA: TGCGCCAGCAGCGGAAGCGAGTCCTACGAGCAGTACTTC
D gene: TRBD1; J gene: TRBJ2-1; V gene: TRBV4-1; clone size: .; CDR3 protein: CASSPGDSYNEQFF; CDR3 DNA: TGCGCCAGCAGCCCAGGGGACAGCTACAATGAGCAGTTCTTC
D gene: TRBD2; J gene: TRBJ2-5; V gene: TRBV30; clone size: .; CDR3 protein: CAWSGVAGGRGEQYF; CDR3 DNA: TGTGCCTGGAGTGGGGTAGCGGGGGGGCGGGGTGAGCAGTACTTC
D gene: TRBD1; J gene: TRBJ2-7; V gene: TRBV5-4; clone size: once; CDR3 protein: CASRAGQDGAEQYF; CDR3 DNA: TGTGCCAGCAGGGCCGGACAGGACGGTGCCGAGCAGTACTTC
D gene: TRBD2; J gene: TRBJ2-2; V gene: TRBV5-1; clone size: .; CDR3 protein: CASSLGLAGFTGELFF; CDR3 DNA: TGCGCCAGCAGCTTGGGTCTAGCGGGCTTTACCGGGGAGCTGTTTTTT
D gene: .; J gene: TRBJ1-1; V gene: TRBV6-1; clone size: .; CDR3 protein: CASSEDWGRSSQRGAFF; CDR3 DNA: TGTGCCAGCAGTGAAGATTGGGGGCGGTCCTCCCAGAGGGGAGCTTTCTTT
D gene: TRBD1; J gene: TRBJ2-7; V gene: TRBV10-3; clone size: .; CDR3 protein: CAISESQGAGEQYF; CDR3 DNA: TGTGCCATCAGTGAGTCCCAGGGGGCTGGCGAGCAGTACTTC
D gene: TRBD2; J gene: TRBJ2-1; V gene: TRBV6-1; clone size: .; CDR3 protein: CASSESAGVERNEQFF; CDR3 DNA: TGTGCCAGCAGTGAGTCGGCGGGAGTCGAGCGGAATGAGCAGTTCTTC
D gene: TRBD1; J gene: TRBJ2-7; V gene: TRBV28; clone size: .; CDR3 protein: CASSEGDRVNEQYF; CDR3 DNA: TGTGCCAGTAGTGAGGGTGACAGGGTGAACGAGCAGTACTTC
D gene: .; J gene: TRBJ2-7; V gene: TRBV4-2; clone size: .; CDR3 protein: CASSHSLAEPYEQYF; CDR3 DNA: TGTGCCAGCAGCCACAGTTTAGCGGAACCCTACGAGCAGTACTTC
D gene: .; J gene: TRBJ1-6; V gene: TRBV18; clone size: .; CDR3 protein: CASSLAGDRSPLHF; CDR3 DNA: TGTGCCAGCTCACTGGCGGGGGATCGGTCACCCCTCCACTTT
D gene: .; J gene: TRBJ1-5; V gene: TRBV9; clone size: once; CDR3 protein: CASSAQGSSNQPQHF; CDR3 DNA: TGTGCCAGCAGCGCACAGGGTTCTAGCAATCAGCCCCAGCATTTT
D gene: .; J gene: TRBJ2-5; V gene: TRBV11-2; clone size: .; CDR3 protein: CASSHVTSETQYF; CDR3 DNA: TGTGCCAGCAGCCATGTCACGAGCGAGACCCAGTACTTC
D gene: .; J gene: TRBJ1-2; V gene: TRBV28; clone size: .; CDR3 protein: CASNLGSGPNYGYTF; CDR3 DNA: TGTGCCAGCAATTTGGGTTCAGGGCCCAACTATGGCTACACCTTC
D gene: .; J gene: TRBJ1-6; V gene: TRBV6-5; clone size: .; CDR3 protein: CASSYAQGSYNSPLHF; CDR3 DNA: TGTGCCAGCAGTTACGCCCAGGGTTCCTATAATTCACCCCTCCACTTT
D gene: .; J gene: TRBJ2-3; V gene: TRBV7-6; clone size: .; CDR3 protein: CASSRGNTQYF; CDR3 DNA: TGTGCCAGCAGCCGGGGGAATACGCAGTATTTT
D gene: TRBD2; J gene: TRBJ2-7; V gene: TRBV5-4; clone size: .; CDR3 protein: CASSLARAGGAYEQYF; CDR3 DNA: TGTGCCAGCAGCTTGGCCCGGGCGGGAGGGGCCTACGAGCAGTACTTC
D gene: TRBD2; J gene: TRBJ2-1; V gene: TRBV18; clone size: .; CDR3 protein: CASSPTSGSSYNEQFF; CDR3 DNA: TGTGCCAGCTCACCGACTAGCGGGAGCTCCTACAATGAGCAGTTCTTC
D gene: TRBD1; J gene: TRBJ2-7; V gene: TRBV7-2; clone size: once; CDR3 protein: CASSSRTGPYEQYF; CDR3 DNA: TGTGCCAGCAGCTCCCGGACAGGGCCTTACGAGCAGTACTTC
D gene: .; J gene: TRBJ1-1; V gene: TRBV7-9; clone size: .; CDR3 protein: CASSLGPPGQLVTEAFF; CDR3 DNA: TGTGCCAGCAGCTTAGGACCGCCAGGACAGTTGGTCACTGAAGCTTTCTTT
D gene: TRBD2; J gene: TRBJ2-5; V gene: TRBV5-1; clone size: .; CDR3 protein: CASSHRTSGTQETQYF; CDR3 DNA: TGCGCCAGCAGCCACCGGACTAGCGGTACCCAAGAGACCCAGTACTTC
D gene: TRBD2; J gene: TRBJ2-7; V gene: TRBV5-1; clone size: once; CDR3 protein: CASSLVGTSGRVTYEQYF; CDR3 DNA: TGCGCCAGCAGCTTGGTCGGGACTAGCGGGAGGGTAACCTACGAGCAGTACTTC
D gene: .; J gene: TRBJ2-1; V gene: TRBV20-1; clone size: .; CDR3 protein: CSARDRDRQFF; CDR3 DNA: TGCAGTGCTAGAGATCGAGATAGGCAGTTCTTC
D gene: TRBD2; J gene: TRBJ2-7; V gene: TRBV13; clone size: .; CDR3 protein: CASKLGGGGRPHEQYF; CDR3 DNA: TGTGCCAGCAAACTCGGTGGCGGGGGGAGGCCCCACGAGCAGTACTTC
D gene: TRBD2; J gene: TRBJ2-7; V gene: TRBV4-3; clone size: .; CDR3 protein: CASSQEREGRYEQYF; CDR3 DNA: TGCGCCAGCAGCCAAGAACGGGAGGGACGTTACGAGCAGTACTTC
D gene: .; J gene: TRBJ2-1; V gene: TRBV4-1; clone size: .; CDR3 protein: CASSQWDTGSSYNEQFF; CDR3 DNA: TGCGCCAGCAGCCAATGGGACACAGGGAGCTCCTACAATGAGCAGTTCTTC
D gene: .; J gene: TRBJ2-3; V gene: TRBV7-3; clone size: .; CDR3 protein: CASSLQITDTQYF; CDR3 DNA: TGTGCCAGCAGCTTACAGATCACAGATACGCAGTATTTT
D gene: TRBD2; J gene: TRBJ2-3; V gene: TRBV7-3; clone size: .; CDR3 protein: CASSPIRGGPDTQYF; CDR3 DNA: TGTGCCAGCAGCCCGATCCGGGGGGGTCCGGATACGCAGTATTTT
D gene: .; J gene: TRBJ2-6; V gene: TRBV30; clone size: .; CDR3 protein: CAWSVGVSNVLTF; CDR3 DNA: TGTGCCTGGAGTGTGGGAGTTTCCAACGTCCTGACTTTC
D gene: TRBD2; J gene: TRBJ2-3; V gene: TRBV19; clone size: .; CDR3 protein: CASSMDYGGGAEDTQYF; CDR3 DNA: TGTGCCAGTAGTATGGATTACGGCGGGGGGGCTGAAGATACGCAGTATTTT
D gene: TRBD1; J gene: TRBJ2-1; V gene: TRBV7-6; clone size: .; CDR3 protein: CASSWTGEDNEQFF; CDR3 DNA: TGTGCCAGCAGCTGGACAGGGGAGGACAATGAGCAGTTCTTC
D gene: .; J gene: TRBJ2-7; V gene: TRBV29-1; clone size: .; CDR3 protein: CSASTTYEQYF; CDR3 DNA: TGCAGCGCCTCCACAACCTACGAGCAGTACTTC